Below, 13 T cell receptor beta chains from the same sample are listed, as sequenced in a study of blood T cell repertoires in COVID-19. Clones were sequenced by immunoSEQ multiplex PCR, and TCRdb holds only the in-frame ones, with some missing. The data hold some 300,000 clones, with about nine tenths observed a single time. Material: PBMCs or T cells enriched from blood (not recorded which). Receptors were obtained from a woman aged 25 to 39 who had recovered from COVID-19.

This clone was observed once. The chain joins TRBV19 to TRBJ2-7; D is possibly TRBD2 (6 bases). Trimming pared 3 bases from V and 4 bases from J, leaving 16 bases between. The CDR3 sequence is 15 residues long. Germline loops: CDR1 LNHDA, CDR2 SQIVND (reference sequence). CDR3 sequence: CASSITAGGVYEQYF. CDR3 coding DNA: TGTGCCAGTAGTATCACGGCCGGAGGGGTATACGAGCAGTACTTC.

V is TRBV5-8 and J is TRBJ1-2, with a tentative D call TRBD1 (6 bases). Germline CDR1 and CDR2: SGHTS and YDEGEE. The CDR3 has 12 residues. Deletions cut 1 base from V and 12 bases from J, with 13 bases between. The CDR3 DNA sequence: TGTGCCAGCAGCTTGAATGGAAGGGACAACACCTTC. Translated: CASSLNGRDNTF. Based on the CDR3 plus reference TRBV5-8 and TRBJ1-2, the full variable domain is EAGVTQSPTHLIKTRGQQATLRCSPISGHTSVYWYQQALGLGLQFLLWYDEGEERNRGNFPPRFSGRQFPNYSSELNVNALELEDSALYLCASSLNGRDNTFGSGTRLTVV.

The sample holds one count of this clone. V and J are TRBV7-2 and TRBJ2-1; 10 bases align to TRBD2. Germline values: CDR1 SGHTA, CDR2 FQGNSA. V shed 6 bases, J shed 2 bases, and the junction held 13 bases outside the gene matches. The CDR3 consists of 18 residues. The CDR3: CASRGRGDTSGAYNEQFF. The CDR3 coding sequence is TGTGCCAGCAGAGGCCGGGGGGATACTAGCGGGGCCTACAATGAGCAGTTCTTC.

The chain joins TRBV27 to TRBJ2-7; D is possibly TRBD2 (6 bases). CDR3 size: 13 residues. Per the germline V gene, CDR1 is MNHEY and CDR2 is SMNVEV (reference sequence). Deletions cut 7 bases from V and 5 bases from J, with 15 bases between. The CDR3 DNA follows: TGTGCCAGCATGAACAGTGGGGAGGACGAGCAGTACTTC. This gives the protein CASMNSGEDEQYF.

This chain connects TRBV9 to TRBJ2-1, with D possibly matching TRBD1 (7 bases). The CDR3 runs to 15 residues. Deletions cut 6 bases from V and 2 bases from J, with 15 bases between. Germline values: CDR1 SGDLS, CDR2 YYNGEE. The CDR3 nucleotides are TGTGCCAGCACCTCAGGGGGGTCTCCCTACAATGAGCAGTTCTTC. It translates to CASTSGGSPYNEQFF.

The sample holds a few counts of this clone. The gene calls are TRBV4-1 and TRBJ1-1, with TRBD1 matching over 7 bases. The CDR3 is 17 residues long. Germline CDR1 MGHRA, CDR2 YSYEKL. After removal of 0 bases from V and 3 bases from J, the junction contained 10 bases not matched to a gene. The CDR3 DNA reads TGCGCCAGCAGCCAAGAAGGAGGGGGCGGACCGGACACTGAAGCTTTCTTT. Translated, it gives CASSQEGGGGPDTEAFF.

The gene calls are TRBV7-9 and TRBJ1-3; 12 bases are a match to TRBD1. Trimming cost V 3 bases and J 1 base; bases outside gene matches: 7. This CDR3 contains 18 residues. Germline CDR1 is SEHNR and CDR2 is FQNEAQ (reference sequence). The CDR3 DNA reads TGTGCCAGCAGCTTGGGCGGGACAGGGGGCTGGTCTGGAAACACCATATATTTT. Protein product: CASSLGGTGGWSGNTIYF.

The chain links TRBV19 to TRBJ1-5; D is undetermined. This CDR3 comprises 14 residues. V was shortened by 5 bases and J by 6 bases, with 14 bases between the two germline ends. The V gene's germline CDR1 is LNHDA and CDR2 SQIVND (reference sequence). CDR3 in DNA: TGTGCCAGTAGTTCGACTGAGAGGTCTCAGCCCCAGCATTTT. Translation gives CASSSTERSQPQHF.

This clone was picked up a small number of times. This chain connects TRBV3-1 (or the pseudogene TRBV3-2) to TRBJ2-7, with 11 positions matching TRBD1. The CDR3 sequence is 15 residues long. CDR1 is LGHDT and CDR2 is YNNKEL in the germline V gene (reference sequence). Unmatched junction bases numbered 7, after V lost 4 bases and J lost 5 bases. DNA for the CDR3: TGTGCCAGCAGCCCCACCCGGGACAGGGGGGACGAGCAGTACTTC. Its protein is CASSPTRDRGDEQYF.

This rearrangement joins TRBV5-1 to TRBJ2-5, with 7 bases fitting TRBD2. The CDR3 has 18 residues. V gave up 4 bases and J gave up 4 bases; unmatched junction bases: 19. CDR1 and CDR2 from the germline V gene are SGHRS and YFSETQ. Here the CDR3 reads CASSRGLEGLPASETQYF. In DNA, the CDR3 is TGCGCCAGCAGCCGCGGACTAGAGGGGTTACCAGCGTCAGAGACCCAGTACTTC.

The chain joins TRBV5-1 to TRBJ1-2; TRBD1 aligns across 7 bases. J lost 7 bases, V lost 1 base, and 7 bases had no gene match. The CDR3 loop spans 14 amino acids. Germline V gives CDR1 SGHRS, CDR2 YFSETQ. For the CDR3, the DNA is TGCGCCAGCAGCTTGCAAGGGGGCGTGAGTGGCTACACCTTC. Translating gives CASSLQGGVSGYTF.

This rearrangement joins TRBV6-5 to TRBJ1-1; D call uncertain. Deletions cut 6 bases from V and 7 bases from J, with 9 bases between. The germline V gene encodes CDR1 MNHEY and CDR2 SVGAGI. The CDR3 is made up of 11 amino acids. The CDR3 DNA reads as TGTGCCAGCAGGACACCTATTGAAGCTTTCTTT. Protein: CASRTPIEAFF.

The chain is built from TRBV5-3 and TRBJ1-5; no clear D gene. TRBV5-3 falls under the ORF class, with uncertain function. Trimming took 4 bases from V and 6 from J, leaving 20 bases between them. The CDR3 length is 16 residues. CDR3 sequence reads: CARSPTGRAMGQPQHF. For the CDR3, the DNA is TGTGCCAGAAGCCCTACCGGGAGGGCCATGGGTCAGCCCCAGCATTTT.